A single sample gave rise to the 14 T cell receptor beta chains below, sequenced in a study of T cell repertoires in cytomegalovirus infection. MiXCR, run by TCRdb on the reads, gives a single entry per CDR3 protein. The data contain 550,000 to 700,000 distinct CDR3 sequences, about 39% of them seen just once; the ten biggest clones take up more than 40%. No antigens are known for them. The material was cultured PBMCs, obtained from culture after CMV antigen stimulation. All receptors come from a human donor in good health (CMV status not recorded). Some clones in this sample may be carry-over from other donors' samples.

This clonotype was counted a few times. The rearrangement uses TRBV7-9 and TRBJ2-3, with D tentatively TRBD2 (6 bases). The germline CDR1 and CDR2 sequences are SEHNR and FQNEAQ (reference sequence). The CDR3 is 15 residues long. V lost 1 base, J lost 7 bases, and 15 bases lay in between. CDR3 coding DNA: TGTGCCAGCAGCTTAGTCCGGGGAGGTCGGTATACGCAGTATTTT. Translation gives CASSLVRGGRYTQYF.

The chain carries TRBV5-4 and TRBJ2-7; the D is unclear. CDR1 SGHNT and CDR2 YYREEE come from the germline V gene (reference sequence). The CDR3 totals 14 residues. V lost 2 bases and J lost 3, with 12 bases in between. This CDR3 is CASSFGHRHYEQYF. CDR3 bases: TGTGCCAGCAGCTTCGGGCACCGCCACTACGAGCAGTACTTC. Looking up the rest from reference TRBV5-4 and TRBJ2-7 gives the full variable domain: ETGVTQSPTHLIKTRGQQVTLRCSSQSGHNTVSWYQQALGQGPQFIFQYYREEENGRGNFPPRFSGLQFPNYSSELNVNALELDDSALYLCASSFGHRHYEQYFGPGTRLTVT.

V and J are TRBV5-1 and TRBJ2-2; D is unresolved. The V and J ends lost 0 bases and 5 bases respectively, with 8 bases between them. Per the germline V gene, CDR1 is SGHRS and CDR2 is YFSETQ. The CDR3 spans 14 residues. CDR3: CASSLAVTTGELFF. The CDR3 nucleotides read TGCGCCAGCAGCTTGGCAGTGACGACCGGGGAGCTGTTTTTT.

CDR3 DNA sequence: TGTGCCAGCAGCTTTGACATCACCGGGGAGCTGTTTTTT. Its translation: CASSFDITGELFF. The chain employs TRBV11-2 and TRBJ2-2; no clear D gene. V shed 3 bases and J shed 4 bases, with 6 bases lying between them. CDR3 length: 13 residues. The germline V gene has CDR1 SGHAT and CDR2 FQNNGV.

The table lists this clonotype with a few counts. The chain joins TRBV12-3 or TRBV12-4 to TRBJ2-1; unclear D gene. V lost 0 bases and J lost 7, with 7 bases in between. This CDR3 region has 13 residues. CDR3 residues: CASSLAFGNEQFF. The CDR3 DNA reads TGTGCCAGCAGTTTAGCCTTCGGAAATGAGCAGTTCTTC.

The CDR3 nucleotides read TGTGCCAGCAGTTTCGGACAGGGTGGCTACACCTTC. This sequence encodes CASSFGQGGYTF. J is TRBJ1-2 and V is TRBV12-3 or TRBV12-4; TRBD1 agrees at 8 bases. Losses at the gene ends were 3 bases for V and 7 bases for J; bases not matched to a gene: 1. CDR3 size: 12 residues.

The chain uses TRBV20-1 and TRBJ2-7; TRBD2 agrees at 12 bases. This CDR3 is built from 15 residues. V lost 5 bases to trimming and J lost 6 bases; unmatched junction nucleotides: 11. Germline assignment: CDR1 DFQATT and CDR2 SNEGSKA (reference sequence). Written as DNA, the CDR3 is TGCAGTGCTCTTGACCTGGCTAGCGGGAGGGTCGAGCAGTACTTC. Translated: CSALDLASGRVEQYF.

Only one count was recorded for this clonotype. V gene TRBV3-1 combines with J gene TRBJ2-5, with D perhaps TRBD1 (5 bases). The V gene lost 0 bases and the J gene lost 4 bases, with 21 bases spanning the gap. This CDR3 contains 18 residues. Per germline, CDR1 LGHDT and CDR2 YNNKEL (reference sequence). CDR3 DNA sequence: TGTGCCAGCAGCCAAGAGGGGCCGGGTAGGGGCCAGGGAGAGACCCAGTACTTC. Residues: CASSQEGPGRGQGETQYF.

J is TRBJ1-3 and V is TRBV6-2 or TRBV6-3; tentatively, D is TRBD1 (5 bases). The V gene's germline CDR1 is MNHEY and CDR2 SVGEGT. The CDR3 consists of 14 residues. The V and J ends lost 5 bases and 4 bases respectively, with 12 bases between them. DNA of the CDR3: TGTGCCAGCAGTCGGGACGGATACGGAAACACCATATATTTT. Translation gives CASSRDGYGNTIYF.

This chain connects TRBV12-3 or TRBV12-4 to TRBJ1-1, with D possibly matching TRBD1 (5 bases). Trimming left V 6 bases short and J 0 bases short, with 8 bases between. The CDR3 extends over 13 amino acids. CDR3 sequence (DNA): TGTGCCAGCAGCCACAGGATGAACACTGAAGCTTTCTTT. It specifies CASSHRMNTEAFF.

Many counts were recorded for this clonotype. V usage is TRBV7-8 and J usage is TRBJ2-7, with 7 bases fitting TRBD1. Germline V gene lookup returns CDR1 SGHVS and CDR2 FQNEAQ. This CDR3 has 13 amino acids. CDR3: CASRDSATYEQYF. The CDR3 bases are TGTGCAAGTAGGGACAGCGCTACCTACGAGCAGTACTTC.

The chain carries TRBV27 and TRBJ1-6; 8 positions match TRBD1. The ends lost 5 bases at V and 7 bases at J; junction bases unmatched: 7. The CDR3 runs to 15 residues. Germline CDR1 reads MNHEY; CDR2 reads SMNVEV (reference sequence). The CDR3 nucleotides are TGTGCCAGCAGTCCTTCCCGACAGGGGAATTCACCCCTCCACTTT. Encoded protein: CASSPSRQGNSPLHF.

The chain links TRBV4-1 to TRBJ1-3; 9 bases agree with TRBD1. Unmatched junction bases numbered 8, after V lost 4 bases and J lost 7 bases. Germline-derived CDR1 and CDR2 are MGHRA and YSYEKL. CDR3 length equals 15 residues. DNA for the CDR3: TGCGCCAGCAGCCGCCCGGGACAGGGAAAGAACACCATATATTTT. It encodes CASSRPGQGKNTIYF.

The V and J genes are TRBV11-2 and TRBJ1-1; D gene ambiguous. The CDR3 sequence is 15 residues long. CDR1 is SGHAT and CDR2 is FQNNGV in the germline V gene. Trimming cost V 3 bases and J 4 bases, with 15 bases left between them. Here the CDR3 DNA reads TGTGCCAGCAGCTTTTACCCGGGGTCGACCACTGAAGCTTTCTTT. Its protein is CASSFYPGSTTEAFF.